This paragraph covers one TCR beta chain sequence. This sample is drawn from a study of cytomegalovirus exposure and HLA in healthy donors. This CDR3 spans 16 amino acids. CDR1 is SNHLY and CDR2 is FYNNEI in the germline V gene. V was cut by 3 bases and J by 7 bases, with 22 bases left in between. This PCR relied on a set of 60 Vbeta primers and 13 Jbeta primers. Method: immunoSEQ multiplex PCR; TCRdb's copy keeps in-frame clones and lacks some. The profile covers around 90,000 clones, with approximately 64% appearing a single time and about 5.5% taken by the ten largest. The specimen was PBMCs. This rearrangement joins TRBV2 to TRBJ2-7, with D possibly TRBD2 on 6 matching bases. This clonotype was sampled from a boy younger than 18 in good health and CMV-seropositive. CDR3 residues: CASSELFGTPGREQYF. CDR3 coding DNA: TGTGCCAGCAGTGAGCTCTTCGGGACGCCGGGGAGGGAGCAGTACTTC.